This T cell receptor (beta chain) was found in a study of blood T cell repertoires in COVID-19. Study context: In each case, the material was cDNA or gDNA derived from T cells, B-cell-depleted T cells, or PBMCs.

The CDR3 runs to 17 residues. Unmatched junction bases numbered 13, after V lost 0 bases and J lost 7 bases. Germline CDR1 reads MNHNS; CDR2 reads SASEGT. Clones were read by immunoSEQ multiplex PCR, and TCRdb kept only the in-frame ones, dropping some. The sample lists over 30,000 clones, over 70% seen once, with 10% in the top ten. Material: peripheral blood. This receptor was obtained from an elderly man with active COVID-19. The gene calls are TRBV6-1 and TRBJ2-7; 9 nucleotides line up with TRBD1. CDR3 amino acids: CASSEARRTGVRGEQYF. The CDR3 coding sequence is TGTGCCAGCAGTGAAGCACGCCGGACAGGGGTCCGTGGAGAGCAGTACTTC.